The 17 T cell receptor beta chains given below trace back to one sample, sequenced in a study of OX40 agonist ivuxolimab in advanced cancers. Data came from immunoSEQ multiplex PCR; TCRdb stores just in-frame clones and leaves some out. The profile shows tens of thousands of clones, around 82% of them singletons. The sample consisted of CD4+ or CD8+ T cells sorted from blood, taken in a trial of the OX40 agonist ivuxolimab. These receptors all stem from an adult with an advanced solid tumor such as melanoma, head and neck, liver or kidney cancer.

This clone was detected only once. The V gene is TRBV5-1, the J gene TRBJ1-2; D is perhaps TRBD1 (5 bases). This CDR3 comprises 14 residues. Germline-derived CDR1 and CDR2 are SGHRS and YFSETQ. Trimming removed 4 bases at V and 3 bases at J, with 13 bases between. The CDR3 DNA is TGCGCCAGCAGCCCGGCCCCGGGGGACTATGGCTACACCTTC. Protein product: CASSPAPGDYGYTF.

The chain combines TRBV4-3 with TRBJ1-5; D remains ambiguous. This CDR3 contains 13 residues. Trimming shortened V by 0 bases and J by 7 bases, and 7 bases separated the two germline ends. Germline V lookup: CDR1 LGHNA, CDR2 YSLEER. The CDR3, as DNA: TGCGCCAGCAGCCAAGATCTAGCGCAGCCCCAGCATTTT. Its translation is CASSQDLAQPQHF.

The chain has TRBV6-1 and TRBJ1-2; the D gene is possibly TRBD1 (5 bases). Germline CDR1 MNHNS, CDR2 SASEGT. Trimming took 1 base from V and 2 from J, leaving 11 bases between them. This CDR3 is built from 15 residues. The CDR3: CASSEGGDPNYGYTF. CDR3 DNA sequence: TGTGCCAGCAGTGAAGGGGGGGACCCAAACTATGGCTACACCTTC.

The chain has TRBV11-3 and TRBJ1-3; 8 bases are shared with TRBD1. CDR1 and CDR2 from the germline V gene are SGHNT and YENEEA. The CDR3 runs 15 residues. Germline trimming cut 4 bases from V and 0 bases from J; bases unmatched to any gene: 2. The CDR3 coding sequence is TGTGCCAGCAGCTCCGACAGGGGCTCTGGAAACACCATATATTTT. Translation gives CASSSDRGSGNTIYF.

The J gene is TRBJ2-5, the V gene TRBV6-1; 9 nucleotides agree with TRBD1. V shed 7 bases, J shed 2 bases, and the junction held 8 bases outside the gene matches. The CDR3 extends over 15 amino acids. Germline V gene sequence: CDR1 MNHNS, CDR2 SASEGT. The CDR3: CASTYGTGMQETQYF. CDR3 sequence (DNA): TGTGCCAGCACCTACGGGACAGGGATGCAAGAGACCCAGTACTTC.

V gene TRBV12-5 combines with J gene TRBJ2-7; no clear D gene. Germline lookup yields CDR1 LGHNT and CDR2 FRNRAP. The CDR3 sequence is 15 residues long. Trimming took off 5 bases at V and 2 bases at J, with 16 bases between the two ends. Here the CDR3 reads CASGLSASIAYEQYF. CDR3 in DNA: TGTGCTAGTGGTCTCTCAGCGTCCATAGCCTACGAGCAGTACTTC.

The chain links TRBV5-5 to TRBJ2-5; weak D call: TRBD2 (6 bases). Germline assignment: CDR1 SGHKS and CDR2 YYEKEE (reference sequence). The V end was cut by 3 bases, the J end by 5 bases, with 14 bases between. The CDR3 spans 14 residues. The CDR3: CASSWTGGGETQYF. The CDR3 DNA reads TGTGCCAGCAGCTGGACTGGAGGAGGGGAGACCCAGTACTTC.

This CDR3 reads CASSPTGTRGETQYF. CDR3 bases: TGTGCCAGCAGTCCTACCGGGACTAGGGGAGAGACCCAGTACTTC. The chain has TRBV5-4 and TRBJ2-5; 8 bases match TRBD2. The J segment lost 4 bases and the V segment lost 5 bases, leaving 10 bases of the junction unmatched. Germline values: CDR1 SGHNT, CDR2 YYREEE (reference sequence). The CDR3 is 15 amino acids.

The rearrangement links TRBV7-2 to TRBJ1-1; D not certain. V was cut by 2 bases and J by 3 bases, with 16 bases left in between. The CDR3 contains 16 residues. Germline V gives CDR1 SGHTA, CDR2 FQGNSA. CDR3 protein: CASSLTYRSWDTEAFF. In DNA form, the CDR3 reads TGTGCCAGCAGCTTAACTTACCGAAGTTGGGACACTGAAGCTTTCTTT.

This rearrangement joins TRBV6-1 to TRBJ2-3, with 7 bases aligning to TRBD2. Unmatched junction bases numbered 8, after V lost 10 bases and J lost 1 base. The CDR3 covers 14 residues. Germline loops: CDR1 MNHNS, CDR2 SASEGT. The CDR3 nucleotides read TGTGCCACCGACTATCGGGGGGGCACAGATACGCAGTATTTT. This encodes CATDYRGGTDTQYF.

V usage is TRBV25-1 and J usage is TRBJ2-6, with D tentatively TRBD1 (5 bases). CDR1 and CDR2 (germline): MGHDK, SYGVNS. This CDR3 region has 14 residues. V shed 6 bases and J shed 1 base, with 7 bases lying between them. Here the CDR3 DNA reads TGTGCCAGCAGCCCAGGGTCTGGGGCCAACGTCCTGACTTTC. This translates into CASSPGSGANVLTF.

This clone was observed a single time. This chain links TRBV6-5 with TRBJ2-2; D not resolved. Trimming shortened V by 0 bases and J by 6 bases, and 11 bases separated the two germline ends. The CDR3 is 15 residues long. Germline CDR1 and CDR2: MNHEY and SVGAGI. The CDR3 spells CASSYSPTTPGELFF. CDR3 sequence (DNA): TGTGCCAGCAGTTACTCGCCCACCACCCCCGGGGAGCTGTTTTTT.

The chain is built from TRBV18 and TRBJ2-6; tentatively, D is TRBD1 (6 bases). V shed 3 bases and J shed 4 bases, with 16 bases lying between them. The CDR3 is made up of 17 amino acids. Germline CDR1 KGHSH, CDR2 LQKENI. This chain's CDR3 is CASSPTAGATGANVLTF. The CDR3 coding sequence is TGTGCCAGCTCACCCACCGCAGGGGCGACCGGGGCCAACGTCCTGACTTTC.

J is TRBJ2-1 and V is TRBV19, with D possibly TRBD2 on 9 matching bases. The CDR3 contains 17 residues. Looked up from germline, CDR1 is LNHDA and CDR2 is SQIVND (reference sequence). The V and J ends lost 5 bases and 6 bases respectively, with 23 bases between them. The CDR3 loop is CASSVRQGRGGRNEQFF. CDR3 DNA sequence: TGTGCCAGTAGTGTCCGACAGGGGCGGGGGGGCCGCAATGAGCAGTTCTTC.

The V call is TRBV5-1, the J call TRBJ2-1, with 8 bases that match TRBD1. The CDR3 sequence is 14 residues long. The V gene end was trimmed by 2 bases and the J gene end by 7 bases; junction bases not matched to a gene: 5. In germline, CDR1 is SGHRS, CDR2 YFSETQ. The CDR3 sequence is CASSFRDRINEQFF. The CDR3 DNA is TGCGCCAGCAGCTTCCGGGACAGGATTAATGAGCAGTTCTTC.

The gene calls are TRBV14 and TRBJ1-2; 8 positions match TRBD1. Germline lookup yields CDR1 SGHDN and CDR2 FVKESK. The CDR3 consists of 15 residues. Unmatched junction bases numbered 7, after V lost 4 bases and J lost 3 bases. The CDR3 nucleotides read TGTGCCAGCAGCCCAGACAGGGGTCGGGACTATGGCTACACCTTC. Translating it yields CASSPDRGRDYGYTF.

The DNA of the CDR3 is TGTGCCAGTAACCCAATGGACAGGGGGCAGTTCACTGAAGCTTTCTTT. It yields the protein CASNPMDRGQFTEAFF. J is TRBJ1-1 and V is TRBV19, with TRBD1 identical over 11 bases. This CDR3 has 16 residues. The germline CDR1 and CDR2 sequences are LNHDA and SQIVND (reference sequence). Trimming cost V 7 bases and J 4 bases; bases outside gene matches: 11. Full variable domain (outside the CDR3, taken from reference TRBV19 and TRBJ1-1): DGGITQSPKYLFRKEGQNVTLSCEQNLNHDAMYWYRQDPGQGLRLIYYSQIVNDFQKGDIAEGYSVSREKKESFPLTVTSAQKNPTAFYLCASNPMDRGQFTEAFFGQGTRLTVV.